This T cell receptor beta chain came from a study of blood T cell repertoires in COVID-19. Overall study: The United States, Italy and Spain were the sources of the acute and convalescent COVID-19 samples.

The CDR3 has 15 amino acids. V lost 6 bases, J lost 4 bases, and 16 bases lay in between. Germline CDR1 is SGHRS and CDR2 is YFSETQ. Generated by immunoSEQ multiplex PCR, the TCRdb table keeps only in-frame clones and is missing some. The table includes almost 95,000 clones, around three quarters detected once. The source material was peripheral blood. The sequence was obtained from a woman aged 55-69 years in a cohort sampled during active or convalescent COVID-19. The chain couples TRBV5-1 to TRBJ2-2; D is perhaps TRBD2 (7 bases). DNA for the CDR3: TGCGCCAGCAACCCTACGGGGGGCGGCACCGGGGAGCTGTTTTTT. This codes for CASNPTGGGTGELFF.